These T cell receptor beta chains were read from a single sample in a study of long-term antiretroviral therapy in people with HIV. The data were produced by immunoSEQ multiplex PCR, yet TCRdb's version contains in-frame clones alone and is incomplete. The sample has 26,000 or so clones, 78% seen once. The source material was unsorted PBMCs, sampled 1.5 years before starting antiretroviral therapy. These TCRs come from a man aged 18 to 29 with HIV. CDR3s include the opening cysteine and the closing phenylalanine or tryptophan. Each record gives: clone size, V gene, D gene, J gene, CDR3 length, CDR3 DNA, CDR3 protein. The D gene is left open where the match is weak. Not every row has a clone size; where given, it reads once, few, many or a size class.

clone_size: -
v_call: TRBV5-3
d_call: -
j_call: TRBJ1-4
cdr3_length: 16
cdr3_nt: TGTGCCAGAAGCTTGGAGGCAGGACCCAATAATGAAAAACTGTTTTTT
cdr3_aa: CARSLEAGPNNEKLFF

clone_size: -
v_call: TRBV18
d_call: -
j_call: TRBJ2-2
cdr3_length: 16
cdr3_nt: TGTGCCAGCTCAGTGACCGGGACTGAGAACACCGGGGAGCTGTTTTTT
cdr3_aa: CASSVTGTENTGELFF

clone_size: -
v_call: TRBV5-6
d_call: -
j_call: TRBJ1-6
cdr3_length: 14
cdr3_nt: TGTGCCAGCAGCTTGGGGATGCTGGGTTCACCCCTCCACTTT
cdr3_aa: CASSLGMLGSPLHF

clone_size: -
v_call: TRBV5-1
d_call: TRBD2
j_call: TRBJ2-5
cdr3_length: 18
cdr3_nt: TGCGCCAGCAGCAGAAAATCGACTAGCGGGGGGGCCGGAGAGACCCAGTACTTC
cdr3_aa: CASSRKSTSGGAGETQYF

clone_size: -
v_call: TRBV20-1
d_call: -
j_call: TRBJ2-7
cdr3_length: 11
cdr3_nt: TGCAGTGCTACACGGGGGACTCCCCAGTACTTC
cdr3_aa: CSATRGTPQYF

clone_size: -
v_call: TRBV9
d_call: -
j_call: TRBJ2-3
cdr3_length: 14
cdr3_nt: TGTGCCAGCAGTCCGGGGGCAGACACAGATACGCAGTATTTT
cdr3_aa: CASSPGADTDTQYF

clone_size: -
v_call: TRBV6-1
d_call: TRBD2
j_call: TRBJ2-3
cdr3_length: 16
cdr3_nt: TGTGCCAGCAGTGTTTTAGCGGGAGGGCCACGAGATACGCAGTATTTT
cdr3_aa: CASSVLAGGPRDTQYF

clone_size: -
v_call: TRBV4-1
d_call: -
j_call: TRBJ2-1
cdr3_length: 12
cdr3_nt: TGCGCCAGCAGCCTTTCATTAGGCGAGCAGTTCTTC
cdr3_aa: CASSLSLGEQFF

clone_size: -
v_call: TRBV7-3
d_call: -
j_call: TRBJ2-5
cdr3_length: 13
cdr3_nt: TGTGCCAGCAGCCGGGACCGCGGGGAGACCCAGTACTTC
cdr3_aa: CASSRDRGETQYF

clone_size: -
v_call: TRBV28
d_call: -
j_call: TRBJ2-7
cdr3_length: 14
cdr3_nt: TGTGCCAGCAGTTTGAGACAGGTCTCCTACGAGCAGTACTTC
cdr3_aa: CASSLRQVSYEQYF

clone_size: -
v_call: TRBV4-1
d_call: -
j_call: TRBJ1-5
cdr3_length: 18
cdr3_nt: TGCGCCAGCAGCCAAGATCGGGTCCGGGGTTTAAGCAATCAGCCCCAGCATTTT
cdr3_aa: CASSQDRVRGLSNQPQHF

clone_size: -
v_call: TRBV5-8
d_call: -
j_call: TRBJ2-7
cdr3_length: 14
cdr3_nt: TGTGCCAGCAGCCCCCCCGGACATCGATACGAGCAGTACTTC
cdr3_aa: CASSPPGHRYEQYF

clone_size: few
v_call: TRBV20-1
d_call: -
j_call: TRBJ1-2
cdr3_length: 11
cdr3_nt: TGCAGTGCCACTCCACTGGGAGGCTACACCTTC
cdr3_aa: CSATPLGGYTF

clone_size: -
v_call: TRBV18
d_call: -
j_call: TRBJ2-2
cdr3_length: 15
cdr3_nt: TGTGCCAGCTCACCGATACTCTCAAAAACCGGGGAGCTGTTTTTT
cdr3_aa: CASSPILSKTGELFF

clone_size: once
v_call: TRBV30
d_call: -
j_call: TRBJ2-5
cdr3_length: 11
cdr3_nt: TGTGCCACCCTACGTCAAGAGACCCAGTACTTC
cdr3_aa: CATLRQETQYF

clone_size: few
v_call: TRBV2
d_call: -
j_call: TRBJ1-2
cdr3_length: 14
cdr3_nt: TGTGCCAGCAGTGAACTTAACCAGGGAAAAGCCTACACCTTC
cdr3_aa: CASSELNQGKAYTF

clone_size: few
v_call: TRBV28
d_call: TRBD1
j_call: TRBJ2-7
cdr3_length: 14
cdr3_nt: TGTGCCAGCAGCGGATTAGGGGGCGTCTACGAGCAGTACTTC
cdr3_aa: CASSGLGGVYEQYF

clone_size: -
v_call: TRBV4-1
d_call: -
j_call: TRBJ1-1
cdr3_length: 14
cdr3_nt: TGCGCCAGCAGCCAAGGATGGATTATCTCTGAAGCTTTCTTT
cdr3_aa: CASSQGWIISEAFF

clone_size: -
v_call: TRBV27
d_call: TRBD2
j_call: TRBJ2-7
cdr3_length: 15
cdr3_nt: TGTGCCAGCAGTTTAATTGGACTAGCGGACTACGAGCAGTACTTC
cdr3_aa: CASSLIGLADYEQYF

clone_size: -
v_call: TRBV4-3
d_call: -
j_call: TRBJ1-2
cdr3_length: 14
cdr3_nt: TGCGCCAGCAGCCAAGATTGGGGGGGACAAGGCTACACCTTC
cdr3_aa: CASSQDWGGQGYTF

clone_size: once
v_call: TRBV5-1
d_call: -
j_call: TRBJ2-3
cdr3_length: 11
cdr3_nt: TGCGCCAGCAGAGGAGCAGATACGCAGTATTTT
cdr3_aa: CASRGADTQYF

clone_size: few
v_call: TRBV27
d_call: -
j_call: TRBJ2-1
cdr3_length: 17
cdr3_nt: TGTGCCAGCAGTTTACGTTCGGGAGTTAGCTCCTACAATGAGCAGTTCTTC
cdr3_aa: CASSLRSGVSSYNEQFF

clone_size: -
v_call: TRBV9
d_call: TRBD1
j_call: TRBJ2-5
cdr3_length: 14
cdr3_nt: TGTGCCAGCAGCTTCGGACAGGGCCAAGAGACCCAGTACTTC
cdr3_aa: CASSFGQGQETQYF

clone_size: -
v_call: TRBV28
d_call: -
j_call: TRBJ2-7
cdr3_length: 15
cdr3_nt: TGTGCCAGCAGTTTATGGCCTCAGGTTGCCTACGAGCAGTACTTC
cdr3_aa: CASSLWPQVAYEQYF

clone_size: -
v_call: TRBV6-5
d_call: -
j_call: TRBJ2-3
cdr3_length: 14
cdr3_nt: TGTGCCAGCAGTCTAGGCACTAGCACAGATACGCAGTATTTT
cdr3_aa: CASSLGTSTDTQYF

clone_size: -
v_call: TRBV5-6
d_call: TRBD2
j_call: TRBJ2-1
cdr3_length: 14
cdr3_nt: TGTGCCAGCGACACTAGCGGGAGATACAATGAGCAGTTCTTC
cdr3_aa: CASDTSGRYNEQFF

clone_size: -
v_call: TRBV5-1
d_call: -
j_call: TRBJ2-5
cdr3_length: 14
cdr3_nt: TGCGCCAGCAGCTTTACGGGCGGCCGGGAGACCCAGTACTTC
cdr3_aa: CASSFTGGRETQYF